This record concerns one TCR beta chain sequence. Followed longitudinally, the Seattle patients had been enrolled during active infection. In the original analysis: Reference gene primer amplification in the assay estimated nucleated cell counts. Generated by immunoSEQ multiplex PCR, the TCRdb table keeps only in-frame clones and is missing some. The D gene and trimming were derived from the DNA, and the V and J assignments and clone size from that table. The table has roughly 200,000 clones, approximately 87% seen once. Germline lookup yields CDR1 MDHEN and CDR2 SYDVKM. This CDR3 comprises 13 residues. Trimming left V 6 bases short and J 1 base short, with 9 bases between. These data come from a study of blood T cell repertoires in COVID-19. Study at large: Material from acute and convalescent COVID-19 was sourced from the United States, Italy and Spain. Nucleic acid was either cDNA or gDNA, and it came from T cells, B-cell-depleted T cells, or PBMCs.

The sample was peripheral blood. The receptor's source is a person between 70 and 80 years old with COVID-19, enrolled during active disease. The chain combines TRBV28 with TRBJ1-1; D gene unclear. The chain's CDR3 is CASRRPGNTEAFF. CDR3 nucleotides: TGTGCCAGCAGGCGCCCGGGGAACACTGAAGCTTTCTTT.